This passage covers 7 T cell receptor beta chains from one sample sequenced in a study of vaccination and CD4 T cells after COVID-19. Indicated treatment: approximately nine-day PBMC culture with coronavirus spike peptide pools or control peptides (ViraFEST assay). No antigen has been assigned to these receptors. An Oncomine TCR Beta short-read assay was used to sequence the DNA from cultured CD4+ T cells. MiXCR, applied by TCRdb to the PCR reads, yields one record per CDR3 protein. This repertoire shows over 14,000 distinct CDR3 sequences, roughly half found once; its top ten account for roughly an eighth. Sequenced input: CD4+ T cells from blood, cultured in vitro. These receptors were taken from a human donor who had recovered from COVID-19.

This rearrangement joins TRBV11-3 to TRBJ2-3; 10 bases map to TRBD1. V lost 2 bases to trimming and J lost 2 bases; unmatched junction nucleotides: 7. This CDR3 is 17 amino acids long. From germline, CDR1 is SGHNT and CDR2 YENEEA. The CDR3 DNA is TGTGCCAGCAGCTTAATTCGGGACAGGGGACCCACAGATACGCAGTATTTT. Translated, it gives CASSLIRDRGPTDTQYF.

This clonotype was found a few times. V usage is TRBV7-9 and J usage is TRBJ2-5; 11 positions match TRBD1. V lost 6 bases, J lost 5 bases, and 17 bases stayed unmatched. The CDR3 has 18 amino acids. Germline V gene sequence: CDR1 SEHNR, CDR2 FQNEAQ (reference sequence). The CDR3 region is CASRPRLRDRGRWETQYF. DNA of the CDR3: TGTGCCAGCAGACCCCGCCTCCGGGACAGGGGGAGGTGGGAGACCCAGTACTTC.

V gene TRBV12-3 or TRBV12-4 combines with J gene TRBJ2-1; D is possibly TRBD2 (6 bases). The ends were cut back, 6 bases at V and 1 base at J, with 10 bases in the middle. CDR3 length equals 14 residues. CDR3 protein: CASSPGTSYNEQFF. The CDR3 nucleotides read TGTGCCAGCAGCCCCGGGACTTCCTACAATGAGCAGTTCTTC.

The CDR3 sequence is CASSVRDEQYF. In DNA, the CDR3 is TGTGCCAGCAGTGTACGAGACGAGCAGTACTTC. This sequence joins TRBV2 and TRBJ2-7; D is uncertain. Germline V gives CDR1 SNHLY, CDR2 FYNNEI. The CDR3 contains 11 residues. The V end lost 4 bases, the J end lost 5 bases, and 6 bases lay between the germline ends.

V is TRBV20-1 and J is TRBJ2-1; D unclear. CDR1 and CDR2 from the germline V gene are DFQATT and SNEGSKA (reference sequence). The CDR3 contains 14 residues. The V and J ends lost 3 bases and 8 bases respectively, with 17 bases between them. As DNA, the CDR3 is TGCAGTGCTAGTCGTGGGGAACTGGGCGATGAGCAGTTCTTC. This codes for CSASRGELGDEQFF.

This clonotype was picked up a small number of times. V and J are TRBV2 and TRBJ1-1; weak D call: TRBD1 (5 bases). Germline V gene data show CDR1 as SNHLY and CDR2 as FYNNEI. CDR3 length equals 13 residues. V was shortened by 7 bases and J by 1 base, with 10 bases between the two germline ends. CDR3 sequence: CASTRGTNTEAFF. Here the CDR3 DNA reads TGTGCCAGCACGAGAGGGACGAACACTGAAGCTTTCTTT.

CDR3 sequence (DNA): TGTGCCAGCAGTTACGCGGGTGAGGAGAGCGAGCAGTACTTC. Protein product: CASSYAGEESEQYF. This chain connects TRBV6-5 to TRBJ2-7, with a tentative D call TRBD2 (5 bases). CDR1 and CDR2 (germline): MNHEY, SVGAGI. Trimming took 2 bases from V and 6 from J, leaving 14 bases between them. CDR3 length: 14 residues.